Listed here are 23 T cell receptor beta chains from one sample, sequenced in a study of T-cell reconstitution after alpha-beta-depleted transplantation in children. Researchers prepared the TCRbeta library using unique molecular identifiers, the study reports. MiXCR was run by TCRdb on the PCR reads, yielding one entry per CDR3 protein. Counted here are around 960,000 distinct CDR3 sequences, roughly 29% occurring once; the ten biggest clones make up roughly 30%. Here the sequenced sample was PBMCs, mostly from graft donor cells, taken 360 days after TCRalphabeta/CD19-depleted stem cell transplant. These receptors were collected from a boy younger than two who had a stem cell transplant for SCID, so the T cells may come from the graft donor.

The V call is TRBV20-1, the J call TRBJ1-5; D perhaps matches TRBD1 (6 bases). CDR3 length equals 14 residues. Trimming stripped 6 bases from V and 4 bases from J, with 16 bases between. Germline V gene lookup returns CDR1 DFQATT and CDR2 SNEGSKA (reference sequence). In nucleotides, the CDR3 is TGCAGTGCGGGGGCACAGGGCTATAATCAGCCCCAGCATTTT. Translated: CSAGAQGYNQPQHF.

Ten or more counts support this clonotype. The rearrangement joins TRBV20-1 to TRBJ2-7; 9 bases line up with TRBD2. CDR1 is DFQATT and CDR2 is SNEGSKA in the germline V gene (reference sequence). The ends lost 4 bases at V and 2 bases at J; junction bases unmatched: 9. This CDR3 region has 15 residues. CDR3 DNA: TGCAGTGCTATGCAGCGGGGGGTGATACCCTACGAGCAGTACTTC. This encodes CSAMQRGVIPYEQYF.

This clonotype has just a few counts. This rearrangement joins TRBV7-2 to TRBJ1-1; a weak D match, TRBD1 (6 bases). Germline loops: CDR1 SGHTA, CDR2 FQGNSA. The V end was cut by 1 base, the J end by 6 bases, with 12 bases between. This CDR3 has 14 residues. The CDR3 reads CASSLEGRGAEAFF. In DNA, the CDR3 is TGTGCCAGCAGCTTAGAGGGGAGGGGGGCTGAAGCTTTCTTT.

This clonotype was recorded a few times. V and J are TRBV27 and TRBJ2-7; 11 bases fit TRBD2. CDR1 and CDR2 from the germline V gene are MNHEY and SMNVEV (reference sequence). V shed 3 bases and J 0 bases; nucleotides not matched to a gene: 4. The CDR3 length is 16 residues. In nucleotides, the CDR3 is TGTGCCAGCAGTTTTATAGCGGGGGGGAGCTCCTACGAGCAGTACTTC. This gives the protein CASSFIAGGSSYEQYF.

This sequence joins TRBV7-3 and TRBJ2-1; D unclear. This CDR3 has 16 residues. Trimming took 1 base from V and 0 from J, leaving 10 bases between them. Germline CDR1 is SGHTA and CDR2 is FQGTGA. DNA of the CDR3: TGTGCCAGCAGCTTAATTTCGGACGACTCCTACAATGAGCAGTTCTTC. Translating gives CASSLISDDSYNEQFF.

Comments on this clonotype: The CDR3 ends on some other residue instead of the conserved phenylalanine or tryptophan, so this is likely a read error. V is TRBV29-1 and J is TRBJ2-7; D is possibly TRBD1 (5 bases). CDR1 SQVTM and CDR2 ANQGSEA come from the germline V gene. V gave up 6 bases and J gave up 7 bases, with 22 bases separating them. There are 14 residues in the CDR3. The CDR3 nucleotides are TGCAGCGTCGTTTTTGTTGACAGTTCTCGGGAGCAGTACTTG. Translated, it gives CSVVFVDSSREQYL.

This clonotype was found a few times. The chain couples TRBV14 to TRBJ2-7; D remains ambiguous. Trimming took 0 bases from V and 2 from J, leaving 8 bases between them. Germline CDR1 reads SGHDN; CDR2 reads FVKESK. CDR3 length: 14 residues. CDR3 in DNA: TGTGCCAGCAGCCAAGATCTAACAGCCTACGAGCAGTACTTC. This codes for CASSQDLTAYEQYF.

The chain carries TRBV15 and TRBJ2-3; D is perhaps TRBD1 or TRBD2 (5 bases each). Germline V gives CDR1 LNHNV, CDR2 YYDKDF (reference sequence). The V end was cut by 0 bases, the J end by 2 bases, with 18 bases between. The CDR3 covers 18 residues. The CDR3 bases are TGTGCCACCAGCAGAGATTTCACCGGGACCCCTAACACAGATACGCAGTATTTT. Translating it yields CATSRDFTGTPNTDTQYF. The variable domain in full, with the rest retrieved from reference TRBV15 and TRBJ2-3, is DAMVIQNPRYQVTQFGKPVTLSCSQTLNHNVMYWYQQKSSQAPKLLFHYYDKDFNNEADTPDNFQSRRPNTSFCFLDIRSPGLGDTAMYLCATSRDFTGTPNTDTQYFGPGTRLTVL.

V gene TRBV29-1 combines with J gene TRBJ2-5, with TRBD2 as a possible D gene (5 bases). This CDR3 is built from 15 residues. Germline assignment: CDR1 SQVTM and CDR2 ANQGSEA. Trimming removed 3 bases at V and 3 bases at J, with 17 bases between. The CDR3 protein is CSVERDQWRKETQYF. CDR3 nucleotide sequence: TGCAGCGTTGAGAGGGATCAGTGGAGAAAAGAGACCCAGTACTTC. Together with reference TRBV29-1 and TRBJ2-5, the CDR3 gives the full variable domain: SAVISQKPSRDICQRGTSLTIQCQVDSQVTMMFWYRQQPGQSLTLIATANQGSEATYESGFVIDKFPISRPNLTFSTLTVSNMSPEDSSIYLCSVERDQWRKETQYFGPGTRLLVL.

V and J are TRBV4-1 and TRBJ1-4; no clear D. The CDR3 loop spans 15 amino acids. V lost 4 bases to trimming and J lost 12 bases, with 21 bases between them. The germline V gene encodes CDR1 MGHRA and CDR2 YSYEKL. The CDR3 DNA reads as TGCGCCAGCAGCCCTCCCGGGTCCCTTGTCGGTGAACTGTTTTTT. Its translation is CASSPPGSLVGELFF.

This clonotype was counted at least ten times. This chain connects TRBV12-3 or TRBV12-4 to TRBJ2-7, with 7 bases fitting TRBD1. V gave up 2 bases and J gave up 2 bases; unmatched junction bases: 3. The CDR3 has 14 residues. CDR3 loop: CASSLSGGAYEQYF. As DNA, the CDR3 is TGTGCCAGCAGTTTATCAGGGGGAGCCTACGAGCAGTACTTC.

This clonotype was seen more than once but under ten times. The chain carries TRBV25-1 and TRBJ1-5, with D perhaps TRBD1 (5 bases). Per the germline V gene, CDR1 is MGHDK and CDR2 is SYGVNS. Trimming took 2 bases from V and 2 from J, leaving 10 bases between them. The CDR3 runs 15 residues. In DNA, the CDR3 is TGTGCCAGCAGTGAACTTGGGGGTGGCAATCAGCCCCAGCATTTT. Translating it yields CASSELGGGNQPQHF.

This clonotype was detected only a few times. In DNA form, the CDR3 reads TGCAGTGCTAGCGATACCGTCACGAACACTGAAGCTTTCTTT. Residues: CSASDTVTNTEAFF. The chain links TRBV20-1 to TRBJ1-1; D remains unclear. The CDR3 covers 14 residues. Germline V gives CDR1 DFQATT, CDR2 SNEGSKA (reference sequence). The V end was cut by 3 bases, the J end by 1 base, with 12 bases between.

This clonotype was counted only a few times. V and J are TRBV6-6 and TRBJ2-5; D unclear. Trimming stripped 8 bases from V and 5 bases from J, with 12 bases between. CDR3 length: 12 amino acids. Germline CDR1 and CDR2: MNHNY and SVGAGI (reference sequence). CDR3 region: CASSDPRETQYF. DNA of the CDR3: TGTGCCAGCTCAGATCCTCGCGAGACCCAGTACTTC.

The J gene is TRBJ2-5, the V gene TRBV7-7; 8 bases match TRBD2. Losses at the gene ends were 1 base for V and 5 bases for J; bases not matched to a gene: 3. Germline CDR1 reads SSHAT; CDR2 reads FNYEAQ (reference sequence). The CDR3 consists of 14 residues. The CDR3 nucleotides read TGTGCCAGCAGCTTAGGAAGCGGGGGTGAGACCCAGTACTTC. Translation gives CASSLGSGGETQYF.

J is TRBJ2-1 and V is TRBV5-1, with no clear D. The CDR3 loop spans 12 amino acids. CDR1 is SGHRS, CDR2 YFSETQ, per germline. The V end lost 4 bases, the J end lost 7 bases, and 9 bases lay between the germline ends. The CDR3 nucleotides read TGCGCCAGCAGCCCGGACGTGAATGAGCAGTTCTTC. Translated, it gives CASSPDVNEQFF.

This clonotype was counted between two and nine times. The rearrangement uses TRBV4-3 and TRBJ2-1; 10 positions match TRBD1. Germline V lookup: CDR1 LGHNA, CDR2 YSLEER. This CDR3 is built from 16 residues. V was clipped by 0 bases and J by 4 bases; unmatched bases: 3. DNA for the CDR3: TGCGCCAGCAGCCAAGAATGGGACAGGGGTTACAATGAGCAGTTCTTC. The encoded protein is CASSQEWDRGYNEQFF.

This rearrangement joins TRBV28 to TRBJ2-4, with D possibly being TRBD1 (5 bases). V lost 5 bases and J 1 base, leaving 12 bases between the germline ends. The germline gives CDR1 MDHEN, CDR2 SYDVKM. This CDR3 has 15 amino acids. CDR3: CASSLTGSAKNIQYF. CDR3 coding DNA: TGTGCCAGCAGTCTTACAGGTTCGGCCAAAAACATTCAGTACTTC.

The rearrangement joins TRBV4-1 to TRBJ1-1; 10 bases map to TRBD1. The CDR3 contains 16 residues. Germline-derived CDR1 and CDR2 are MGHRA and YSYEKL. V trimming: 1 base; J trimming: 3 bases; junction bases outside the gene matches: 5. The CDR3 protein is CASSQGTGGGYTEAFF. CDR3 in DNA: TGCGCCAGCAGCCAAGGGACAGGGGGAGGGTACACTGAAGCTTTCTTT.

Written as DNA, the CDR3 is TGCGCCAGCAGCCAAGATTCGGCTAGCGGGGGGGGAACCCTCTACAATGAGCAGTTCTTC. This translates into CASSQDSASGGGTLYNEQFF. The rearrangement links TRBV4-1 to TRBJ2-1, with 12 bases identical to TRBD2. This CDR3 is built from 20 residues. Germline CDR1 MGHRA, CDR2 YSYEKL. V gave up 0 bases and J gave up 3 bases; unmatched junction bases: 12.

The V call is TRBV7-2, the J call TRBJ2-7; no clear D gene. The CDR3 loop spans 12 amino acids. CDR1 and CDR2 from the germline V gene are SGHTA and FQGNSA. V was pared by 8 bases and J by 3 bases, with 11 bases between. The CDR3 DNA reads as TGTGCCAGCGCCGGTGGAAGCTACGAGCAGTACTTC. Protein sequence: CASAGGSYEQYF.

The rearrangement joins TRBV5-1 to TRBJ2-7; TRBD1 matches 11 bases. The ends lost 2 bases at V and 4 bases at J; junction bases unmatched: 5. The CDR3 loop spans 15 amino acids. CDR1 is SGHRS, CDR2 YFSETQ, per germline. This CDR3 is CASSFWTGGLYEQYF. The CDR3 DNA reads as TGCGCCAGCAGCTTCTGGACAGGGGGCTTATACGAGCAGTACTTC. Combining the CDR3 with reference TRBV5-1 and TRBJ2-7 gives the whole variable domain KAGVTQTPRYLIKTRGQQVTLSCSPISGHRSVSWYQQTPGQGLQFLFEYFSETQRNKGNFPGRFSGRQFSNSRSEMNVSTLELGDSALYLCASSFWTGGLYEQYFGPGTRLTVT.

The chain employs TRBV28 and TRBJ1-5; tentatively, D is TRBD1 (6 bases). The CDR3 extends over 15 amino acids. V lost 5 bases, J lost 2 bases, and 13 bases lay in between. Germline V gives CDR1 MDHEN, CDR2 SYDVKM. CDR3 region: CASSLNAGGNQPQHF. CDR3 nucleotide sequence: TGTGCCAGCAGTCTTAACGCAGGGGGCAATCAGCCCCAGCATTTT. Using reference TRBV28 and TRBJ1-5 for the parts outside the CDR3, the full variable domain is DVKVTQSSRYLVKRTGEKVFLECVQDMDHENMFWYRQDPGLGLRLIYFSYDVKMKEKGDIPEGYSVSREKKERFSLILESASTNQTSMYLCASSLNAGGNQPQHFGDGTRLSIL.